This record looks at one T cell receptor beta chain sequence and its context. The CDR3 has 15 residues. The germline V and J ends were trimmed by 6 bases and 1 base, with 16 bases remaining between them. Germline values: CDR1 MNHEY, CDR2 SMNVEV (reference sequence). Naive CD8 populations comprised CD45RO-negative cells positively selected for CCR7, excluding terminally differentiated effector memory CD45RA+ cells. These data come from a study of shared clonotypes between healthy human individuals. Clones were read by immunoSEQ multiplex PCR, and TCRdb kept only the in-frame ones, dropping some. The sample has roughly 2.1 million clones, 90% to 95% seen once.

Material: naive CD8+ T cells from PBMCs. The sequence was obtained from a young man in good health. Some clones in this sample may be carry-over from other donors' samples. The chain is built from TRBV27 and TRBJ2-7, with D tentatively TRBD1 (6 bases). The CDR3 region is CASSSTPGQSYEQYF. CDR3 coding DNA: TGTGCCAGCAGCTCGACCCCTGGACAGTCCTACGAGCAGTACTTC.